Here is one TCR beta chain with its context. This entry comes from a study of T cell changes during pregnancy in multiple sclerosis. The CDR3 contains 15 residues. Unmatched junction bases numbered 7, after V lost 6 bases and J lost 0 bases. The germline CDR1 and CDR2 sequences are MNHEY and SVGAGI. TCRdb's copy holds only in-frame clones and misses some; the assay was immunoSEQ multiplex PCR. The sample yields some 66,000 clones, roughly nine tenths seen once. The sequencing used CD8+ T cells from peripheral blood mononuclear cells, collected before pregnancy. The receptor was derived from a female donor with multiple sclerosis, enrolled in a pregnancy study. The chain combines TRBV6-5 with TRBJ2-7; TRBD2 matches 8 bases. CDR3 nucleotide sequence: TGTGCCAGCAGAGCTAGTAGCGGGGCCTCCTACGAGCAGTACTTC. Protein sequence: CASRASSGASYEQYF.